Included here is one TCR beta chain sequence, with context. The data derive from a study of Ad26.COV2.S vaccination and SARS-CoV-2 variants. V shed 1 base and J shed 0 bases, with 10 bases lying between them. The germline CDR1 and CDR2 sequences are LNHDA and SQIVND (reference sequence). The CDR3 extends over 16 amino acids. The protocol was immunoSEQ multiplex PCR, while the TCRdb copy is restricted to in-frame clones and leaves out a portion. The data contain approximately 300,000 clones, 85% to 90% of them seen just once; the ten biggest clones take up approximately 2%. Treatment described: roughly 20 received Ad26.COV2.S at low or high dose, single or two shots; about five received placebo; per-sample allocation not given. Sampling was done on day 63 after the first vaccine or placebo injection.

The specimen comprised peripheral blood, sampled in a trial of Ad26.COV2.S vaccine versus placebo. J is TRBJ2-4 and V is TRBV19, with D uncertain. The TCR was taken from a person between 18 and 65 years old who received the Ad26.COV2.S COVID-19 vaccine or a placebo. The chain's CDR3 is CASSIASREAKNIQYF. As DNA, the CDR3 is TGTGCCAGTAGTATAGCCAGCAGAGAAGCCAAAAACATTCAGTACTTC.